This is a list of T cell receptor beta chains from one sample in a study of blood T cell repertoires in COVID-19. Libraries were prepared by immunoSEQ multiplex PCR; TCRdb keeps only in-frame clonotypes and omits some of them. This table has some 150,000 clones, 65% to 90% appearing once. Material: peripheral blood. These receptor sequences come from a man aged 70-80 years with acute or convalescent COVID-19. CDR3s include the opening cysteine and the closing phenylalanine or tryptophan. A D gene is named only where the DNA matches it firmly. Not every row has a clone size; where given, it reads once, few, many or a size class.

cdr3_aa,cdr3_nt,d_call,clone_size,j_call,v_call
CASSPGTSGSSGANVLTF,TGTGCCAGCAGCCCCGGGACTAGCGGGAGCTCTGGGGCCAACGTCCTGACTTTC,TRBD2,NA,TRBJ2-6,TRBV7-9
CASSPDGTGAYEQYF,TGTGCCAGCAGCCCCGACGGGACAGGGGCCTACGAGCAGTACTTC,TRBD1,NA,TRBJ2-7,TRBV7-9
CASSQVIGGATNEKLFF,TGTGCCAGCAGCCAAGTGATTGGGGGGGCGACTAATGAAAAACTGTTTTTT,NA,NA,TRBJ1-4,TRBV7-9
CASSFPLGAGAFF,TGTGCCAGCAGTTTTCCCCTTGGGGCTGGGGCTTTCTTT,NA,NA,TRBJ1-1,TRBV28
CASRPGTGVHDSGNTIYF,TGTGCCAGCAGACCCGGGACAGGGGTCCATGACTCTGGAAACACCATATATTTT,TRBD1,NA,TRBJ1-3,TRBV7-8
CASSQSGSTTSNYGYTF,TGTGCCAGCAGCCAAAGCGGGTCGACAACGTCAAACTATGGCTACACCTTC,NA,NA,TRBJ1-2,TRBV4-2
CASSSPGLAGEVGELFF,TGTGCCAGCAGCTCGCCGGGACTAGCGGGAGAGGTCGGGGAGCTGTTTTTT,TRBD2,NA,TRBJ2-2,TRBV5-4
CASSVAQGDSPLHF,TGTGCCAGCAGCGTAGCGCAGGGTGATTCACCCCTCCACTTT,NA,NA,TRBJ1-6,TRBV9
CASSSTSGMRNEQFF,TGTGCCAGCAGCTCTACTAGCGGGATGAGGAATGAGCAGTTCTTC,TRBD2,NA,TRBJ2-1,TRBV7-3
CASSTRSGQGYTDTQYF,TGTGCCAGCAGCACCCGCTCAGGACAGGGATACACAGATACGCAGTATTTT,TRBD1,NA,TRBJ2-3,TRBV5-4
CASSRLRGTVYF,TGTGCCAGCAGTCGCCTGAGGGGGACCGTATATTTT,NA,NA,TRBJ1-3,TRBV28
CASSRRAGEAFF,TGTGCCAGCAGTCGGAGGGCTGGTGAAGCTTTCTTT,NA,NA,TRBJ1-1,TRBV12-3/TRBV12-4
CASSKDRLEAEAFF,TGTGCCAGCTCTAAGGACAGGCTAGAGGCTGAAGCTTTCTTT,TRBD1,NA,TRBJ1-1,TRBV18
CASSDILPGNEQYF,TGTGCCAGCAGTGACATCCTCCCCGGGAACGAGCAGTACTTC,NA,NA,TRBJ2-7,TRBV2
CAISGTDNEQFF,TGTGCCATCAGCGGGACTGATAATGAGCAGTTCTTC,NA,NA,TRBJ2-1,TRBV10-3
CASSIDGQISNQPQHF,TGTGCCAGTAGTATAGACGGACAGATTAGCAATCAGCCCCAGCATTTT,NA,NA,TRBJ1-5,TRBV19
CASSIRAGEGTDTQYF,TGTGCCAGTAGTATACGAGCGGGAGAAGGCACAGATACGCAGTATTTT,TRBD2,NA,TRBJ2-3,TRBV19
CASSADRTYGYTF,TGTGCCAGCAGCGCGGACAGGACCTATGGCTACACCTTC,TRBD1,NA,TRBJ1-2,TRBV5-6
CASSEEVSYEQYF,TGTGCCAGCAGCGAGGAGGTTTCCTACGAGCAGTACTTC,NA,once,TRBJ2-7,TRBV9
CASSYLYRDEQFF,TGTGCCAGCAGTTACCTATACAGGGATGAGCAGTTCTTC,NA,NA,TRBJ2-1,TRBV6-2/TRBV6-3
CASSLRAKTQGSQYF,TGTGCCAGCAGCTTAAGGGCAAAGACACAGGGTAGCCAGTATTTT,NA,NA,TRBJ2-3,TRBV11-1
CASSLGPLSGGLDEQFF,TGTGCCAGCAGCTTAGGTCCGTTGAGCGGGGGCTTGGATGAGCAGTTCTTC,TRBD2,NA,TRBJ2-1,TRBV11-3
CASSYMGQGSDGYTF,TGTGCCAGCAGTTACATGGGACAGGGGTCGGACGGCTACACCTTC,TRBD1,NA,TRBJ1-2,TRBV6-5
CASSWDRGLPDTQYF,TGCGCCAGCAGCTGGGACAGGGGGCTGCCAGATACGCAGTATTTT,TRBD1,NA,TRBJ2-3,TRBV5-1
CASSAGQGRNQPQHF,TGTGCCAGCAGCGCCGGACAGGGCAGGAATCAGCCCCAGCATTTT,TRBD1,NA,TRBJ1-5,TRBV5-4
CASAEGQGKNEQFF,TGTGCCAGCGCGGAGGGACAGGGGAAAAATGAGCAGTTCTTC,TRBD1,NA,TRBJ2-1,TRBV5-4
CASSLEGRGLDTQYF,TGTGCCAGCAGCTTAGAGGGCAGGGGGCTGGATACGCAGTATTTT,TRBD1,once,TRBJ2-3,TRBV11-3
CASSSRNLMNTEAFF,TGTGCCAGCAGTTCCAGGAATTTGATGAACACTGAAGCTTTCTTT,NA,NA,TRBJ1-1,TRBV6-5
CASKTGETYEQYF,TGTGCCAGCAAGACAGGGGAGACCTACGAGCAGTACTTC,TRBD1,NA,TRBJ2-7,TRBV2
CASRQGWNQPQHF,TGTGCCAGCAGGCAGGGGTGGAATCAGCCCCAGCATTTT,NA,NA,TRBJ1-5,TRBV2
CASSPTSGKTDTQYF,TGTGCCAGCAGCCCTACTAGCGGGAAAACAGATACGCAGTATTTT,TRBD2,NA,TRBJ2-3,TRBV5-4
CAIGDSGRLSYNEQFF,TGTGCCATCGGCGATAGCGGGAGACTTTCCTACAATGAGCAGTTCTTC,TRBD2,once,TRBJ2-1,TRBV10-3
CASSMSPGTLSYNEQFF,TGTGCCAGTAGTATGAGTCCCGGGACACTGTCCTACAATGAGCAGTTCTTC,NA,NA,TRBJ2-1,TRBV19
CASSLERSYEQYF,TGTGCCAGCAGCTTAGAGCGTAGTTACGAGCAGTACTTC,NA,few,TRBJ2-7,TRBV5-6
CASSYSLAGNTGELFF,TGTGCCAGCAGTTACAGTCTAGCGGGGAACACCGGGGAGCTGTTTTTT,TRBD2,once,TRBJ2-2,TRBV6-5
CASSPGLADSQETQYF,TGTGCCAGCTCACCCGGACTAGCGGATAGCCAAGAGACCCAGTACTTC,TRBD2,NA,TRBJ2-5,TRBV18
CATRGQDQANYGYTF,TGTGCCACCAGGGGACAGGACCAAGCTAACTATGGCTACACCTTC,TRBD1,few,TRBJ1-2,TRBV6-5
CASSRRRGPYEQYF,TGTGCCAGCTCACGAAGGAGGGGACCATACGAGCAGTACTTC,NA,NA,TRBJ2-7,TRBV5-6
CASRGTGSSYEQYF,TGTGCCAGCAGAGGGACAGGAAGCTCCTACGAGCAGTACTTC,TRBD1,NA,TRBJ2-7,TRBV6-5
CASSYVRTSGSTYNEQFF,TGTGCCAGCAGTTACGTCCGGACTAGCGGTAGTACTTACAATGAGCAGTTCTTC,TRBD2,NA,TRBJ2-1,TRBV6-2/TRBV6-3
CASSIPSTDTQYF,TGTGCCAGCAGCATCCCGTCCACAGATACGCAGTATTTT,NA,NA,TRBJ2-3,TRBV7-2
CASSLNGRESGGYTF,TGTGCCAGCAGCTTAAACGGACGGGAATCGGGTGGCTACACCTTC,NA,few,TRBJ1-2,TRBV7-3
CASSRSGAFTDTQYF,TGTGCCAGCAGCCGTAGCGGGGCTTTCACAGATACGCAGTATTTT,TRBD2,NA,TRBJ2-3,TRBV3-1/TRBV3-2
CASRSPGQGNYEQYF,TGTGCCAGCAGGAGTCCAGGACAGGGCAACTACGAGCAGTACTTC,TRBD1,NA,TRBJ2-7,TRBV6-5
CASSASLGGEQYF,TGTGCCAGTAGTGCATCACTAGGCGGCGAGCAGTACTTC,NA,NA,TRBJ2-7,TRBV19
CASSLGDRYSYEQYF,TGCGCCAGCAGCTTGGGGGACAGGTACTCCTACGAGCAGTACTTC,TRBD1,NA,TRBJ2-7,TRBV5-1
CASSLAPGSGNTEAFF,TGTGCCAGCAGCTTAGCCCCAGGGTCAGGCAACACTGAAGCTTTCTTT,NA,NA,TRBJ1-1,TRBV11-2
CASSSPTGVSNEQFF,TGTGCCAGCAGCTCGCCAACAGGGGTTAGCAATGAGCAGTTCTTC,TRBD1,NA,TRBJ2-1,TRBV7-9
CASSDRTNYGYTF,TGTGCCAGCAGCGACAGAACAAACTATGGCTACACCTTC,NA,NA,TRBJ1-2,TRBV7-8
CASSAGGKGSFTEAFF,TGTGCCAGCAGCGCGGGGGGAAAGGGCTCTTTCACTGAAGCTTTCTTT,NA,NA,TRBJ1-1,TRBV9
CATSEDTSNQPQHF,TGTGCCACCAGTGAGGACACTAGCAATCAGCCCCAGCATTTT,NA,NA,TRBJ1-5,TRBV24-1
CASSLAGGFSEKLFF,TGTGCCAGCAGCTTAGCGGGAGGTTTTAGTGAAAAACTGTTTTTT,NA,NA,TRBJ1-4,TRBV11-2
CASSPWTGEAHEQYF,TGTGCCAGCAGCCCCTGGACAGGGGAGGCCCACGAGCAGTACTTC,TRBD1,NA,TRBJ2-7,TRBV7-2
CASSSSALPSTDTQYF,TGTGCCAGCAGTTCTAGCGCCCTTCCTAGCACAGATACGCAGTATTTT,NA,NA,TRBJ2-3,TRBV28